This TCR beta chain came from a study of T cells after posttransplantation cyclophosphamide. The study's findings and limits: TRB overlap between skin or GI tissue T cells and blood was limited. Recipient CMV seropositivity and CMV reactivation strongly tracked TRB clonality. Later blood repertoires were often dominated by clones from the donor CD8+ memory compartment.

A marrow graft followed busulfan-fludarabine conditioning, with cyclophosphamide on days +3 and +4. Generated by immunoSEQ multiplex PCR, the TCRdb table keeps only in-frame clones and is missing some. This sample has more than 10,000 clones, with approximately 80% found just once. V dropped 7 bases and J dropped 4 bases, with 11 bases sitting between them. The CDR3 totals 13 residues. The germline CDR1 and CDR2 sequences are SGHVS and FQNEAQ. About this clone itself: The antigen is not known.

This clonotype was obtained from a female patient in her 50s who received an allogeneic stem cell transplant from a related donor, was CMV-positive, and had no GVHD. Some T cells could come from the graft donor. Here the sequenced sample was PBMCs, taken after allogeneic stem cell transplant with posttransplant cyclophosphamide. The gene calls are TRBV7-8 and TRBJ2-1; no clear D. The CDR3 bases are TGTGCCAGCATGTTAATCGGGTACAATGAGCAGTTCTTC. This gives the protein CASMLIGYNEQFF.